These 6 T cell receptor beta chains share one sample of origin, sequenced in a study of tissue T cells after allogeneic stem cell transplantation. The time point denotes: mouse harvest day 7 after allogeneic transplant. Tail vein injection delivered 10^7 T-cell-depleted bone marrow cells and 10^6 splenic CD5+ T cells. The repertoire was sequenced with immunoSEQ multiplex PCR; TCRdb's copy has only in-frame clones and lacks some. The data hold some 2,600 clones, with 52% observed a single time. The specimen sequenced was spleen. The receptors derive from a female BALB/c mouse given C57BL/6 T cells with graft-versus-host disease after an allogeneic hematopoietic cell transplant.

Note on this clone: These gene names are mouse names. The observed sequence ends 1 residue before the CDR3 terminus, with the missing tail filled in from the germline J gene. The rearrangement uses TRBV26 and TRBJ1-6; 8 nucleotides agree with TRBD1. TRBJ1-6 is annotated as an ORF whose role is uncertain. V lost 4 bases to trimming and J lost 7 bases; unmatched junction nucleotides: 3. The CDR3 has 14 residues. The germline V gene has CDR1 KGHPV and CDR2 FQNQEV (reference sequence). The CDR3 reads CASSRTGRNSPLYF. The sequenced part of the CDR3 DNA is TGTGCCAGCAGTCGGACAGGGAGAAATTCGCCCCTCTAC.

About this clone itself: Gene names are the mouse ones. The read terminates 1 residue ahead of where the CDR3 ends, so the germline J gene completes it. The chain is built from TRBV26 and TRBJ1-4, with D perhaps TRBD1 (6 bases). Per the germline V gene, CDR1 is KGHPV and CDR2 is FQNQEV (reference sequence). V lost 3 bases and J lost 7, with 9 bases in between. This CDR3 spans 13 amino acids. This chain's CDR3 is CASSLDRSERLFF. CDR3 DNA (partial): TGTGCCAGCAGTCTCGACAGGTCCGAAAGATTATTT.

This clone was detected only a few times. Gene and germline names: mouse. CDR3 bases read: TGTGCCAGCAGTGACTCTGGTGCAGAAACGCTGTAT. Encoded protein: CASSDSGAETLY. In full, the CDR3 is CASSDSGAETLYF. V gene TRBV13-1 combines with J gene TRBJ2-3; no reliable D call. The read ends 1 residue early relative to the CDR3; the germline J gene fills the gap. The CDR3 spans 13 residues. From germline, CDR1 is NSHNY and CDR2 SYGAGN. The V gene lost 2 bases and the J gene lost 1 base, with 5 bases spanning the gap.

Concerning this clone itself: Mouse gene names and germline throughout. The read terminates 1 residue ahead of where the CDR3 ends, so the germline J gene completes it. The gene calls are TRBV13-2 and TRBJ1-1; D is uncertain. The V end was cut by 3 bases, the J end by 11 bases, with 2 bases between. This CDR3 comprises 8 residues. Germline CDR1 reads NNHNN; CDR2 reads SYGAGS (reference sequence). Partial CDR3 DNA: TGTGCCAGCGGTGGGGTCTTC. Its translation is CASGGVF. The entire CDR3 sequence reads CASGGVFF.

As concerns this clone: Mouse gene names apply. The read halts 1 residue ahead of the CDR3 end, with the missing end drawn from the germline J gene. The chain couples TRBV3 to TRBJ2-5; 7 nucleotides match TRBD1. Germline V gene data show CDR1 as SNHLY and CDR2 as FYNGKV (reference sequence). CDR3 length: 14 amino acids. V dropped 5 bases and J dropped 5; count of bases not matched to a gene: 7. CDR3: CASSPRQGLDTQYF. The part of the CDR3 DNA that was read is TGTGCCAGCAGCCCCCGACAGGGTTTAGACACCCAGTAC.

This clone was seen only a few times. The gene symbols are mouse symbols. The sequenced fragment ends 1 residue before the CDR3 boundary, so the rest is inferred from the germline J gene. The chain couples TRBV12-1 to TRBJ1-2, with a possible D match to TRBD1 (6 bases). V was clipped by 0 bases and J by 3 bases, with 10 bases between them. The germline V gene encodes CDR1 SGHSN and CDR2 HYEKVE. The CDR3 totals 14 residues. The part of the CDR3 DNA that was read is TGTGCCAGCTCTCTCACAGGGAAAGACTCCGACTACACC. Its protein is CASSLTGKDSDYT. The entire CDR3 is CASSLTGKDSDYTF.